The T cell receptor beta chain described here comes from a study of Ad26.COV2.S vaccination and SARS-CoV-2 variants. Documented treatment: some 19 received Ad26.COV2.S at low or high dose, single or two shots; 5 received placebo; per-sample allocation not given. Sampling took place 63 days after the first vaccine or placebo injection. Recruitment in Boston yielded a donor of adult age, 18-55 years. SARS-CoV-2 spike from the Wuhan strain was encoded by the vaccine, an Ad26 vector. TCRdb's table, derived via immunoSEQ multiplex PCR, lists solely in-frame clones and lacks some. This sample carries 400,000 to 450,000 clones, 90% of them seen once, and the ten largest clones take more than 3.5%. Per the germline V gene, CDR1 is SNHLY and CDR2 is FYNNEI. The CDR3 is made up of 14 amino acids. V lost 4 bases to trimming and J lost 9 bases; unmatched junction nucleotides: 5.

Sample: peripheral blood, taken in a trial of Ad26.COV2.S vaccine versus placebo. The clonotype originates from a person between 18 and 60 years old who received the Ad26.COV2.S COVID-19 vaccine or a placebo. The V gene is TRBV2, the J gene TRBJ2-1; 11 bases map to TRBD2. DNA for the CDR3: TGTGCCAGCAGTGTTCTTAGCGGGGGGGGTGAGCAGTTCTTC. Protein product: CASSVLSGGGEQFF.